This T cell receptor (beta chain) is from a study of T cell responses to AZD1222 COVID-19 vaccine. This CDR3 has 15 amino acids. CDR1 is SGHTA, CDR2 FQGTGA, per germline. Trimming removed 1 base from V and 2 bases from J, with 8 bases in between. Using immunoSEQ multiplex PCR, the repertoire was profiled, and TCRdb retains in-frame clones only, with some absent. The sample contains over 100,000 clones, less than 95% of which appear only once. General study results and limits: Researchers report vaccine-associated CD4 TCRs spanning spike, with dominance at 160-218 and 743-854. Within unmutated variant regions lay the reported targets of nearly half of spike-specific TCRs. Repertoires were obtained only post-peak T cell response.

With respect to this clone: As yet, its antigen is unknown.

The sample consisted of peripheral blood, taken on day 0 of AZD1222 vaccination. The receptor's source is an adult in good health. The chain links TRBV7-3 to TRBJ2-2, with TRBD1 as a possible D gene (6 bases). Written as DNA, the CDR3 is TGTGCCAGCAGCTTAAGCAGGGGTAACACCGGGGAGCTGTTTTTT. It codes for CASSLSRGNTGELFF. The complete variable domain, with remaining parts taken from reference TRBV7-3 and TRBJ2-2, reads GAGVSQTPSNKVTEKGKYVELRCDPISGHTALYWYRQSLGQGPEFLIYFQGTGAADDSGLPNDRFFAVRPEGSVSTLKIQRTERGDSAVYLCASSLSRGNTGELFFGEGSRLTVL.